This T cell receptor beta chain comes out of a study of T-cell memory formation after mild COVID-19. Findings and limits, study-wide: Clones that contracted from day 15 to 85 were balanced CD4/CD8, while later expanders leaned CD4+.

Concerning this clonotype itself: Antigen unknown.

Deletions cut 0 bases from V and 1 base from J, with 14 bases between. Germline assignment: CDR1 SGHAT and CDR2 FQNNGV. The CDR3 length is 17 residues. MiXCR, run by TCRdb on the 5' RACE reads, gives a single entry per CDR3 protein. The sample records hundreds of thousands of distinct CDR3 sequences, around a sixth being singletons. Source material: PBMCs or a T cell subset sorted from them (not recorded which). The sequence came from an adult woman who had mild COVID-19 (a few samples of this study predate the infection). Cell type and time point are not known. V is TRBV11-2 and J is TRBJ2-3; D is uncertain. The CDR3 coding sequence is TGTGCCAGCAGCTTAGATCTCCGGGTTCTGGGCACAGATACGCAGTATTTT. Its protein is CASSLDLRVLGTDTQYF.